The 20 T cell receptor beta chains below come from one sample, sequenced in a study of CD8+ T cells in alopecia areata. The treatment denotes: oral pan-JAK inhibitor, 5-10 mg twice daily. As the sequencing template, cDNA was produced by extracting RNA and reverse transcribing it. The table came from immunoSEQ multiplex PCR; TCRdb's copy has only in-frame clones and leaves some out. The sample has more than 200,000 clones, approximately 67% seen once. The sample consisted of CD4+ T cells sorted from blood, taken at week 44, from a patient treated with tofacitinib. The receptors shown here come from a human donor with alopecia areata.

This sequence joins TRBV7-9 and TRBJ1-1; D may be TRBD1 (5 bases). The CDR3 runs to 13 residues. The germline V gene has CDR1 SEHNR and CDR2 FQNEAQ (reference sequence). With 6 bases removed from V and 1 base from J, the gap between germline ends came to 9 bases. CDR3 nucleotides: TGTGCCAGCAGGGGACTCTCGAACACTGAAGCTTTCTTT. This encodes CASRGLSNTEAFF.

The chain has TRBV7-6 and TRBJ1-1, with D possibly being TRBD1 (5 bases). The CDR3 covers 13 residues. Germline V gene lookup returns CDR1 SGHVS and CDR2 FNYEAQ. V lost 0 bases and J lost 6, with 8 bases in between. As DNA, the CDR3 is TGTGCCAGCAGCTTAGCACAGGAATCTGAAGCTTTCTTT. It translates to CASSLAQESEAFF.

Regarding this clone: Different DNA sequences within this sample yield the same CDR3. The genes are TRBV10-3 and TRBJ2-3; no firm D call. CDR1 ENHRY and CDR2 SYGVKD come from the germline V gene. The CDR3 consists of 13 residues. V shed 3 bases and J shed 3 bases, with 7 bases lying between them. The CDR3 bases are TGTGCCATCAGTGATCGTGGGACAGATACGCAGTATTTT. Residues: CAISDRGTDTQYF.

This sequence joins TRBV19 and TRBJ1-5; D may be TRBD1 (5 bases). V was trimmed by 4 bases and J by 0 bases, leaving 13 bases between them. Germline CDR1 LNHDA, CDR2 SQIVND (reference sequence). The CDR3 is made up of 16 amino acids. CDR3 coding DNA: TGTGCCAGTAGTAGGCGGGCGGGGGATAGCAATCAGCCCCAGCATTTT. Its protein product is CASSRRAGDSNQPQHF.

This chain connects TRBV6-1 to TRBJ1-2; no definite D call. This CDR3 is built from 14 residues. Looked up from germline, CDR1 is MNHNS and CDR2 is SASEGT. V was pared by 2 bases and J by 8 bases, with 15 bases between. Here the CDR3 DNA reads TGTGCCAGCAGTGAATTGGGATCGGTGGAGGGCTACACCTTC. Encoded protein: CASSELGSVEGYTF.

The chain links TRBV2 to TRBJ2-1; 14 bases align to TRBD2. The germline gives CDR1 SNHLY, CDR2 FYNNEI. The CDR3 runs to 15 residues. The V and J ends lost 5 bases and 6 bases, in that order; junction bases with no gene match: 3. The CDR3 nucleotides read TGTGCCAGCAGTAGACTAGCGGGGGGGATCAATGAGCAGTTCTTC. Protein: CASSRLAGGINEQFF.

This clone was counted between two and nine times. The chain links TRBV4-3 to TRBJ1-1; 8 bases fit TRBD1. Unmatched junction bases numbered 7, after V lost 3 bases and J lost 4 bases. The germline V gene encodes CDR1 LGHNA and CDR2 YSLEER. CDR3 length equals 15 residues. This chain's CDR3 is CASSQLTGVGTEAFF. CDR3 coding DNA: TGCGCCAGCAGCCAGTTGACAGGGGTGGGCACTGAAGCTTTCTTT.

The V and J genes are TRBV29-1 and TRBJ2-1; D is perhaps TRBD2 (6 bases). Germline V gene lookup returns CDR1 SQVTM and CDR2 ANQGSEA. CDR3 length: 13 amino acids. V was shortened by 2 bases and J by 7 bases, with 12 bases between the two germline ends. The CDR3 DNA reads TGCAGCGTTGAATCCGGGACTCCAAATGAGCAGTTCTTC. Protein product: CSVESGTPNEQFF.

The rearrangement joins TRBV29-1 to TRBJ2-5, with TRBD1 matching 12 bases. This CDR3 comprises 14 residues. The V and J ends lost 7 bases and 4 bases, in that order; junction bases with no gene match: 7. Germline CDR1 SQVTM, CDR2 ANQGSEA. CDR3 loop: CSARDRGRVETQYF. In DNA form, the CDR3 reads TGCAGCGCCAGGGACAGGGGGCGGGTAGAGACCCAGTACTTC.

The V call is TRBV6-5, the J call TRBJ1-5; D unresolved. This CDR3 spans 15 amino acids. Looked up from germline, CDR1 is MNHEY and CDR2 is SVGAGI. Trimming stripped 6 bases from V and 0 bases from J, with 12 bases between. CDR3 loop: CASRSAIYSNQPQHF. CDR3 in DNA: TGTGCCAGCAGAAGTGCGATCTATAGCAATCAGCCCCAGCATTTT.

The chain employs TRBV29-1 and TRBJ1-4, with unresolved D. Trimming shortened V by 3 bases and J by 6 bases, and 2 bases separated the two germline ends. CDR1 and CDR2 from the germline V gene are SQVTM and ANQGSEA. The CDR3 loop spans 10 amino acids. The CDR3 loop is CSVEDEKLFF. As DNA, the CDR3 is TGCAGCGTTGAGGATGAAAAACTGTTTTTT.

The CDR3 nucleotides read TGCGCCAGCAGCTTGGACAGGTCCGGCGGGGAGCTGTTTTTT. Its translation is CASSLDRSGGELFF. The chain couples TRBV5-1 to TRBJ2-2; D is possibly TRBD1 (5 bases). Germline V lookup: CDR1 SGHRS, CDR2 YFSETQ. V was shortened by 0 bases and J by 7 bases, with 10 bases between the two germline ends. The CDR3 is 14 residues long. Supplemented by reference TRBV5-1 and TRBJ2-2, the full variable domain reads KAGVTQTPRYLIKTRGQQVTLSCSPISGHRSVSWYQQTPGQGLQFLFEYFSETQRNKGNFPGRFSGRQFSNSRSEMNVSTLELGDSALYLCASSLDRSGGELFFGEGSRLTVL.

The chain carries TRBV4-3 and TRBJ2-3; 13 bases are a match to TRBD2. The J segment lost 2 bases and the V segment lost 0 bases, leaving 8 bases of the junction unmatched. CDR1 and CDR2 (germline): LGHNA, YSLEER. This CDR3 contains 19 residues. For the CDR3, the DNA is TGCGCCAGCAGCCAAGAGATGCCGGGACTAGCGGGGAACACAGATACGCAGTATTTT. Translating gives CASSQEMPGLAGNTDTQYF.

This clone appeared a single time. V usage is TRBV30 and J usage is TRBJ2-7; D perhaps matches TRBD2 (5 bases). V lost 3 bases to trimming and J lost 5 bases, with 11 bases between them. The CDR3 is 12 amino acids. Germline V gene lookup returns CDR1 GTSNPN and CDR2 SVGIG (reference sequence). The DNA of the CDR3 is TGTGCCTGGAGCCTGGCGGGCGACGAGCAGTACTTC. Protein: CAWSLAGDEQYF.

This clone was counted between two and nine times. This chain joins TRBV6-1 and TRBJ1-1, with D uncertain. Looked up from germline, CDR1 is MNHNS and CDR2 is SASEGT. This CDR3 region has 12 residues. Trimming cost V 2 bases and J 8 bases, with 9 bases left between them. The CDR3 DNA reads TGTGCCAGCAGTGAATCTGGGATAGAAGCTTTCTTT. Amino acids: CASSESGIEAFF.

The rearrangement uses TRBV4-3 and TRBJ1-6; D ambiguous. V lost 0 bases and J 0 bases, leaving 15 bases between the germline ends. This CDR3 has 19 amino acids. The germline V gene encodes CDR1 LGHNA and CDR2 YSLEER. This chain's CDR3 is CASSQDYTRKSSYNSPLHF. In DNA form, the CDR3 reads TGCGCCAGCAGCCAAGATTATACGCGCAAGAGCTCCTATAATTCACCCCTCCACTTT.

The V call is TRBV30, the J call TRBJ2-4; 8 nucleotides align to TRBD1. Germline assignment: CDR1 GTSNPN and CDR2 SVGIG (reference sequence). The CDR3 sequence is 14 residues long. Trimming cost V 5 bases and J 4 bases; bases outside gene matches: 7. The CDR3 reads CAWGDGQGKNIQYF. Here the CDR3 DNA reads TGTGCCTGGGGGGATGGACAGGGAAAAAACATTCAGTACTTC.

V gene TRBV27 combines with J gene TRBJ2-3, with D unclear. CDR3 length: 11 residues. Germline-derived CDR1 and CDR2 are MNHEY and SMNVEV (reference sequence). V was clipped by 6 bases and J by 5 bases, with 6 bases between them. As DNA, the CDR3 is TGTGCCAGCAGCCCGGGAGATACGCAGTATTTT. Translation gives CASSPGDTQYF.

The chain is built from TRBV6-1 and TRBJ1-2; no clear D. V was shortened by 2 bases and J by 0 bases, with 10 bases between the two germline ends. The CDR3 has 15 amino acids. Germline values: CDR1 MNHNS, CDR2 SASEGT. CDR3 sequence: CASSEMAGANYGYTF. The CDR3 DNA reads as TGTGCCAGCAGTGAAATGGCAGGTGCTAACTATGGCTACACCTTC.

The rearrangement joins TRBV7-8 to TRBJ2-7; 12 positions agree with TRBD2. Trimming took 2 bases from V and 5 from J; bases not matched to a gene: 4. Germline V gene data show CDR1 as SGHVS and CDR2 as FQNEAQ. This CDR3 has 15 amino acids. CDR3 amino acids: CASSLQLAGGNEQYF. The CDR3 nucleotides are TGTGCCAGCAGCTTACAACTAGCGGGGGGCAACGAGCAGTACTTC.